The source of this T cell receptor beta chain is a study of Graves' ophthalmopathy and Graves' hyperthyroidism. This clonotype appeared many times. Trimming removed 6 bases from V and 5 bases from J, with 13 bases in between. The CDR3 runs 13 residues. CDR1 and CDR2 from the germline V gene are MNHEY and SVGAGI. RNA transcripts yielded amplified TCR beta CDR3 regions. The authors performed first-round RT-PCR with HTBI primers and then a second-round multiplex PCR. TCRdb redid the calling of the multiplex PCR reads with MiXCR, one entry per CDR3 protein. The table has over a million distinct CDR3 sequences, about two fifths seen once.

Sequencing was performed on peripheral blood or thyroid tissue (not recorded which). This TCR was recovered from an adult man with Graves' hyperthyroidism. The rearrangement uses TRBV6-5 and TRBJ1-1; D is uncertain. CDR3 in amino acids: CASRHTEGTEAFF. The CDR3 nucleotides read TGTGCCAGCAGACACACCGAGGGTACTGAAGCTTTCTTT.